The 16 T cell receptor beta chains below come from one sample, sequenced in a study of cytomegalovirus exposure and HLA in healthy donors. It was with 60 Vbeta and 13 Jbeta primers that the PCR ran. The method was immunoSEQ multiplex PCR; TCRdb's version includes in-frame clones alone and lacks a portion of them. This sample has some 170,000 clones, with more than 60% found just once. The sequenced sample consisted of PBMCs. Receptor source: a human donor in good health.

The V gene is TRBV9, the J gene TRBJ2-7, with TRBD1 matching 8 bases. CDR3 length: 16 amino acids. V lost 0 bases, J lost 2 bases, and 7 bases stayed unmatched. Germline values: CDR1 SGDLS, CDR2 YYNGEE. The CDR3 bases are TGTGCCAGCAGCGTAGGGGTGGGGACAGGAGCCTACGAGCAGTACTTC. Translating gives CASSVGVGTGAYEQYF.

The chain's CDR3 is CASRFPPTSGGLYEQFF. The CDR3 region has the DNA TGTGCAAGTCGCTTCCCCCCGACTAGCGGGGGTTTGTATGAGCAGTTCTTC. This chain joins TRBV12-2 and TRBJ2-1; the D call of TRBD2 is as the table states it, not checked on the DNA. TRBV12-2 is an annotated pseudogene. The CDR3 has 17 residues.

Only a few counts were recorded for this clone. The junction does not match germline at one end; this may be a read error. The chain carries TRBV7-9 and TRBJ2-7, with 10 bases that match TRBD1. The germline V gene encodes CDR1 SEHNR and CDR2 FQNEAQ (reference sequence). This CDR3 has 16 amino acids. The CDR3 loop reads CSSSSWTGGSLNEQYF. The DNA of the CDR3 is TGTTCCAGCAGCTCTTGGACAGGGGGTAGTCTAAACGAGCAGTACTTC.

V is TRBV19 and J is TRBJ2-2; no definite D call. Germline loops: CDR1 LNHDA, CDR2 SQIVND (reference sequence). Trimming removed 1 base from V and 7 bases from J, with 10 bases in between. This CDR3 has 14 residues. CDR3 nucleotides: TGTGCCAGTAGTATAGGTACCAAACTCGGGGAGCTGTTTTTT. Its protein is CASSIGTKLGELFF.

This clone was seen a handful of times. The gene calls are TRBV4-1 and TRBJ2-1, with D unresolved. Germline CDR1 reads MGHRA; CDR2 reads YSYEKL. The CDR3 is 13 amino acids. Trimming stripped 0 bases from V and 5 bases from J, with 5 bases between. This chain's CDR3 is CASSQELNNEQFF. For the CDR3, the DNA is TGCGCCAGCAGCCAAGAATTAAACAATGAGCAGTTCTTC.

The rearrangement joins TRBV12-5 to TRBJ2-3, with 7 bases lining up with TRBD1. V trimming: 0 bases; J trimming: 2 bases; junction bases outside the gene matches: 11. This CDR3 is 18 amino acids long. CDR1 is LGHNT, CDR2 FRNRAP, per germline. DNA of the CDR3: TGTGCTAGTGGTTTGGTAAGATCCCCAGGGGGAACCACAGATACGCAGTATTTT. Protein: CASGLVRSPGGTTDTQYF.

The gene calls are TRBV27 and TRBJ2-7, with TRBD1 matching 8 bases. The junction had 9 bases not matched to a gene; V was cut back by 6 bases and J by 2 bases. The germline gives CDR1 MNHEY, CDR2 SMNVEV (reference sequence). The CDR3 contains 15 residues. CDR3 DNA: TGTGCCAGCAGCACGGAACAGGGGGTTACCTACGAGCAGTACTTC. This gives the protein CASSTEQGVTYEQYF.

The V call is TRBV19, the J call TRBJ1-2, with TRBD1 as a possible D gene (6 bases). Germline lookup yields CDR1 LNHDA and CDR2 SQIVND (reference sequence). The CDR3 runs 16 residues. V lost 5 bases and J 3 bases, leaving 19 bases between the germline ends. Here the CDR3 reads CASSRQGLGGYYGYTF. CDR3 nucleotides: TGTGCCAGTAGTCGACAAGGACTAGGGGGTTACTATGGCTACACCTTC.

This clone was seen just once. This chain links TRBV4-3 with TRBJ1-6, with TRBD1 identical over 10 bases. CDR3 length: 14 amino acids. Trimming took 4 bases from V and 10 from J; bases not matched to a gene: 4. The V gene's germline CDR1 is LGHNA and CDR2 YSLEER. The CDR3 DNA follows: TGCGCCAGCAGCCGGGACAGGGGTGAATCACCCCTCCACTTT. Translated: CASSRDRGESPLHF.

The chain links TRBV19 to TRBJ2-7, with 7 bases that match TRBD2. V gave up 3 bases and J gave up 6 bases; unmatched junction bases: 8. CDR1 and CDR2 from the germline V gene are LNHDA and SQIVND (reference sequence). This CDR3 is 14 amino acids long. In nucleotides, the CDR3 is TGTGCCAGTAGTATTCAGGGAGGGGCTTCCGAGCAGTACTTC. Translated, it gives CASSIQGGASEQYF.

CDR3 protein: CASSPGAASTDTQYF. CDR3 DNA sequence: TGTGCCAGCTCACCGGGGGCAGCGAGCACAGATACGCAGTATTTT. This chain joins TRBV18 and TRBJ2-3, with a weak D call TRBD1 (6 bases). Germline assignment: CDR1 KGHSH and CDR2 LQKENI. Trimming took off 3 bases at V and 0 bases at J, with 10 bases between the two ends. This CDR3 comprises 15 residues.

There are a few counts of this clone. This chain uses TRBV25-1 with TRBJ2-1; TRBD1 is a possible D gene (7 bases). Trimming took off 6 bases at V and 4 bases at J, with 13 bases between the two ends. Germline lookup yields CDR1 MGHDK and CDR2 SYGVNS. The CDR3 loop spans 14 amino acids. CDR3 sequence: CASRRQGGYNEQFF. The CDR3 coding sequence is TGTGCCAGCAGACGACAGGGAGGTTACAATGAGCAGTTCTTC.

This clone was counted only a few times. The V call is TRBV7-8, the J call TRBJ1-2; D remains unclear. The CDR3 has 12 residues. V was shortened by 1 base and J by 6 bases, with 6 bases between the two germline ends. CDR1 is SGHVS, CDR2 FQNEAQ, per germline. The CDR3 nucleotides read TGTGCCAGCAGCTTAGTCGGGGATGGCTACACCTTC. Amino acid sequence: CASSLVGDGYTF.

CDR3 amino acids: CASSGAGMNTEAFF. CDR3 in DNA: TGCGCCAGCAGCGGTGCAGGGATGAACACTGAAGCTTTCTTT. The J gene is TRBJ1-1, the V gene TRBV5-1; D is possibly TRBD1 (5 bases). Germline V CDR1 and CDR2: SGHRS, YFSETQ. The CDR3 spans 14 residues. Trimming cost V 4 bases and J 0 bases, with 10 bases left between them.

The V call is TRBV30, the J call TRBJ2-1, with 10 nucleotides matching TRBD1. V lost 0 bases, J lost 3 bases, and 8 bases stayed unmatched. This CDR3 region has 17 residues. Germline V lookup: CDR1 GTSNPN, CDR2 SVGIG (reference sequence). The CDR3 nucleotides read TGTGCCTGGAGTGTCTATTTGGGACAGGGGATCTACAATGAGCAGTTCTTC. As protein: CAWSVYLGQGIYNEQFF.

The rearrangement uses TRBV29-1 and TRBJ1-4, with D tentatively TRBD1 (5 bases). V was pared by 4 bases and J by 4 bases, with 10 bases between. CDR1 is SQVTM and CDR2 is ANQGSEA in the germline V gene. The CDR3 consists of 13 residues. The CDR3 here is CSVGRQGNEKLFF. In DNA form, the CDR3 reads TGCAGCGTTGGTCGTCAGGGTAATGAAAAACTGTTTTTT.